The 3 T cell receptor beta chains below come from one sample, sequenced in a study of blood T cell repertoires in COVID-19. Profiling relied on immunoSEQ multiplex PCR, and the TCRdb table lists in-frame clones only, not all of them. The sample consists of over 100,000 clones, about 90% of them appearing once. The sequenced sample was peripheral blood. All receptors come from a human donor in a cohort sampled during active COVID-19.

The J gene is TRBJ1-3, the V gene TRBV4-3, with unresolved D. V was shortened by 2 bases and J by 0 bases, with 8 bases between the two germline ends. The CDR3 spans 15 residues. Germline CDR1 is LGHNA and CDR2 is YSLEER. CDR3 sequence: CASSQQATSGNTIYF. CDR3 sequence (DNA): TGCGCCAGCAGCCAACAGGCAACCTCTGGAAACACCATATATTTT.

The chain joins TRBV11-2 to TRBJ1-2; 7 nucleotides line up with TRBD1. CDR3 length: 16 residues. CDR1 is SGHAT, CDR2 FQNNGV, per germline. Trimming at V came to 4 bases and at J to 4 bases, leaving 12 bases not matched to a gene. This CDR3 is CASSSEQGKYGYGYTF. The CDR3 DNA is TGTGCCAGCAGCTCAGAACAGGGGAAATATGGCTATGGCTACACCTTC.

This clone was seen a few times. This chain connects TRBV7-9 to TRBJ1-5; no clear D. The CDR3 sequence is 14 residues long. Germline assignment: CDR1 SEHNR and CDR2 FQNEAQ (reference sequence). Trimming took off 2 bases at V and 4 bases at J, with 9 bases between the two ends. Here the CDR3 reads CASSLSSGNQPQHF. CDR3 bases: TGTGCCAGCAGCTTAAGTTCAGGTAATCAGCCCCAGCATTTT.